This T cell receptor beta chain came from a study of molecular identifiers for immune sequencing clone quantification. Listed TCR primers and previously described methods were used for bulk TCR libraries. MiXCR, applied by TCRdb to the PCR reads, yields one record per CDR3 protein. The data contain 85,000 to 120,000 distinct CDR3 sequences, 35% of them singletons. From 20,000 to 1,000,000 sorted cells, naive CD8 libraries were generated with 10%, 30% or 50% RNA. The authors sorted naive CD8 T cells as CD8+CD4-CCR7+CD45RA+. Study-wide results and caveats: Over 98% of CMV-specific effector molecules, but under 1% of naive ones, were in clones above 20 copies.

Details on this clonotype: Its target is unknown.

This TCR was sampled from a human donor in good health. Some libraries in this study had Jurkat cell RNA spiked in. Sequenced sample: naive CD8+ T cells from blood, with Jurkat cell RNA spiked in. As for subset: FACS-sorted CD8+CD4-CCR7+CD45RA+ naive T cells.

CDR3 amino acids: CASRDGRTTPSYEQYF. DNA of the CDR3: TGTGCCAGCAGAGATGGTCGGACAACTCCTTCCTACGAGCAGTACTTC. The genes are TRBV11-3 and TRBJ2-7; a weak D match, TRBD1 (5 bases). The germline V gene encodes CDR1 SGHNT and CDR2 YENEEA. The CDR3 length is 16 residues. V shed 6 bases and J shed 1 base, with 19 bases lying between them.